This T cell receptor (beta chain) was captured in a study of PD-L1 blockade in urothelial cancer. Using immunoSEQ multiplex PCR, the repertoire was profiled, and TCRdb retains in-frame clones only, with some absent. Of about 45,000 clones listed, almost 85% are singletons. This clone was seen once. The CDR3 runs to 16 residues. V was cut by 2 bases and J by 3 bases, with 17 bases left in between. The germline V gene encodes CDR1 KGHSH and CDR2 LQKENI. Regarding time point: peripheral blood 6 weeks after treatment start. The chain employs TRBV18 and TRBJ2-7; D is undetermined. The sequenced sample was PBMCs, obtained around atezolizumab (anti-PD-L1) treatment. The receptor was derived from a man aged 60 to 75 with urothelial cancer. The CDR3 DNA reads TGTGCCAGCTCACCATCCCCGGCAGGTCTATTCTACGAGCAGTACTTC. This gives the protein CASSPSPAGLFYEQYF.